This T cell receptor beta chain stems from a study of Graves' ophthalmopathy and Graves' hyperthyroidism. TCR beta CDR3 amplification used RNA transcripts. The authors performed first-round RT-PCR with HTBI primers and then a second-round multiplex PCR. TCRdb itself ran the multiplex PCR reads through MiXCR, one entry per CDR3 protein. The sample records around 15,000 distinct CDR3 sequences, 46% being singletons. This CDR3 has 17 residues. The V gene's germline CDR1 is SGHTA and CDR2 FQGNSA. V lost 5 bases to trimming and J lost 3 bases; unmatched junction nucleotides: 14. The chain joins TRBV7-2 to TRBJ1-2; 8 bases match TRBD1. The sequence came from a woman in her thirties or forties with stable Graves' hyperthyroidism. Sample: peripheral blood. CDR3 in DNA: TGTGCCAGCAGCCAATGGCACGGGACAGGACTTTACTATGGCTACACCTTC. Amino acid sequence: CASSQWHGTGLYYGYTF.